A selection of T cell receptor beta chains follows, all from one sample in a study of T cell responses to AZD1222 COVID-19 vaccine. Generated by immunoSEQ multiplex PCR, the TCRdb table keeps only in-frame clones and is missing some. The sample carries tens of thousands of clones, around 73% recorded once. The source material was peripheral blood, sampled on day 0 of AZD1222 vaccination. The receptors derive from an adult in good health. The CDR3 runs from the conserved cysteine through the conserved F or W.

j_call: TRBJ2-1
v_call: TRBV19
cdr3_aa: CATSPTGSNYNEQFF

j_call: TRBJ2-1
v_call: TRBV5-6
cdr3_aa: CASSLGFGQGYNEQFF

j_call: TRBJ2-5
v_call: TRBV28
cdr3_aa: CASSPVTGQLQETQYF

j_call: TRBJ2-7
v_call: TRBV7-9
cdr3_aa: CATSSGDTYEQYF

j_call: TRBJ2-3
v_call: TRBV6-1
cdr3_aa: CASSETSGNQYF

j_call: TRBJ2-1
v_call: TRBV6-6
cdr3_aa: CASSYSAGGGRNEQFF

j_call: TRBJ1-5
v_call: TRBV19
cdr3_aa: CASWTEDEQPQHF

j_call: TRBJ2-7
v_call: TRBV6-2/TRBV6-3
cdr3_aa: CASSYSWTSRSYEQYF

j_call: TRBJ2-7
v_call: TRBV21-1
cdr3_aa: CASSKVAASYEQYF

j_call: TRBJ2-3
v_call: TRBV5-1
cdr3_aa: CASRAEGTDTQYF

j_call: TRBJ1-6
v_call: TRBV11-2
cdr3_aa: CASSFQRQTNSPLHF

j_call: TRBJ2-3
v_call: TRBV18
cdr3_aa: CASSPPSGDTQYF

j_call: TRBJ1-2
v_call: TRBV2
cdr3_aa: CASSTPGYTF

j_call: TRBJ1-2
v_call: TRBV4-3
cdr3_aa: CASSQDSGFYGYTF

j_call: TRBJ2-5
v_call: TRBV10-3
cdr3_aa: CAIKLGGPGQETQYF

j_call: TRBJ1-2
v_call: TRBV2
cdr3_aa: CASWGQGYGYTF

j_call: TRBJ2-2
v_call: TRBV27
cdr3_aa: CASKLRANTGELFF

j_call: TRBJ2-5
v_call: TRBV7-6
cdr3_aa: CASSPSGAGPLEETQYF

j_call: TRBJ2-1
v_call: TRBV7-9
cdr3_aa: CASSPLVAGVAEQFF

j_call: TRBJ1-2
v_call: TRBV29-1
cdr3_aa: CSGYSGSGYTF